What follows are 17 T cell receptor beta chains derived from one specimen sequenced in a study of beta chain features in type 1 diabetes. Study observations and caveats: TCRB CDR3s from Type 1 diabetes patients were moderately but significantly shorter in all four CD4+ subsets.

The entirety of the isolated RNA underwent reverse transcription, so expressed TCRB transcripts were sequenced. This table comes from immunoSEQ multiplex PCR, and its TCRdb copy is limited to in-frame clones, with some not included. Counted here are approximately 160,000 clones, 10% to 13% occurring once; the ten biggest clones make up 0.5%. Their cognate antigens are unknown. Input material: central memory CD4+ T cells from blood. The receptors derive from a man aged 25-45 years with type 1 diabetes.

This rearrangement joins TRBV14 to TRBJ2-5; 8 nucleotides line up with TRBD1. Losses at the gene ends were 5 bases for V and 5 bases for J; bases not matched to a gene: 7. This CDR3 region has 14 residues. Looked up from germline, CDR1 is SGHDN and CDR2 is FVKESK. Here the CDR3 reads CASSLLGQGETQYF. CDR3 bases: TGTGCCAGCAGCTTACTCGGACAGGGTGAGACCCAGTACTTC.

J is TRBJ1-5 and V is TRBV2; possibly TRBD1 for D (6 bases). Per the germline V gene, CDR1 is SNHLY and CDR2 is FYNNEI. CDR3 length: 13 amino acids. V was clipped by 5 bases and J by 3 bases, with 8 bases between them. The CDR3 here is CASSRQDNQPQHF. DNA of the CDR3: TGTGCCAGCAGTAGACAGGACAATCAGCCCCAGCATTTT.

This clone was found a few times. V usage is TRBV4-2 and J usage is TRBJ2-3; 9 nucleotides line up with TRBD1. CDR3 length: 15 residues. V shed 4 bases, J shed 3 bases, and the junction held 5 bases outside the gene matches. The germline gives CDR1 LGHNA, CDR2 YNFKEQ. In DNA, the CDR3 is TGTGCCAGCAGCCTTCAGACAGGGGGGACAGATACGCAGTATTTT. Its protein is CASSLQTGGTDTQYF.

CDR3 in DNA: TGCGCCAGCAGCGCAGGGGTCGGGGAGACCCAGTACTTC. This translates into CASSAGVGETQYF. The genes are TRBV5-1 and TRBJ2-5; tentative D call: TRBD1 (6 bases). This CDR3 is 13 amino acids long. Trimming removed 4 bases at V and 5 bases at J, with 12 bases between. Germline CDR1 and CDR2: SGHRS and YFSETQ.

The rearrangement uses TRBV9 and TRBJ2-3; TRBD2 agrees at 8 bases. The CDR3 runs to 15 residues. Germline loops: CDR1 SGDLS, CDR2 YYNGEE. V lost 2 bases to trimming and J lost 4 bases; unmatched junction nucleotides: 6. The CDR3 DNA is TGTGCCAGCAGCGTTGGAGCGGGAGATCCAGATACGCAGTATTTT. Its protein is CASSVGAGDPDTQYF. The full variable domain, in which reference TRBV9 and TRBJ2-3 provide the parts outside the CDR3, is DSGVTQTPKHLITATGQRVTLRCSPRSGDLSVYWYQQSLDQGLQFLIQYYNGEERAKGNILERFSAQQFPDLHSELNLSSLELGDSALYFCASSVGAGDPDTQYFGPGTRLTVL.

The table lists this clone with a few counts. V gene TRBV15 combines with J gene TRBJ2-1, with TRBD2 matching over 11 bases. The CDR3 consists of 15 residues. Germline assignment: CDR1 LNHNV and CDR2 YYDKDF (reference sequence). V lost 3 bases, J lost 4 bases, and 2 bases stayed unmatched. The CDR3 nucleotides read TGTGCCACCAGCAGCGGGACTAGCGGTTACAATGAGCAGTTCTTC. This sequence encodes CATSSGTSGYNEQFF.

The chain couples TRBV6-5 to TRBJ2-7; D may be TRBD1 (5 bases). Trimming pared 6 bases from V and 3 bases from J, leaving 15 bases between. The V gene's germline CDR1 is MNHEY and CDR2 SVGAGI. The CDR3 runs 14 residues. In nucleotides, the CDR3 is TGTGCCAGCAGCCTCAGGGCCGGGTTCTACGAGCAGTACTTC. This codes for CASSLRAGFYEQYF.

The chain combines TRBV7-6 with TRBJ2-5, with 8 bases fitting TRBD1. V trimming: 8 bases; J trimming: 5 bases; junction bases outside the gene matches: 13. The CDR3 spans 15 residues. Looked up from germline, CDR1 is SGHVS and CDR2 is FNYEAQ. The CDR3 region has the DNA TGTGCCAGCTCCCCGACAGGGGAGCCCGTCGAGACCCAGTACTTC. It encodes CASSPTGEPVETQYF.

This clone was seen only a few times. The chain uses TRBV14 and TRBJ1-2; tentatively, D is TRBD1 (5 bases). V gave up 2 bases and J gave up 7 bases, with 20 bases separating them. This CDR3 region has 16 residues. From germline, CDR1 is SGHDN and CDR2 FVKESK. DNA for the CDR3: TGTGCCAGCAGCCAATTGGGGCGCAGAAGGGGTGGTGGCTACACCTTC. It codes for CASSQLGRRRGGGYTF.

The rearrangement uses TRBV11-2 and TRBJ2-1; a weak D match, TRBD2 (6 bases). The germline V and J ends were trimmed by 5 bases and 5 bases, with 16 bases remaining between them. This CDR3 region has 15 residues. Germline V gene lookup returns CDR1 SGHAT and CDR2 FQNNGV. The CDR3 bases are TGTGCCAGCAGCCCTGGGAGGAGGGTAAACAATGAGCAGTTCTTC. Residues: CASSPGRRVNNEQFF.

This clone was found a few times. The chain combines TRBV9 with TRBJ2-2; TRBD1 agrees at 9 bases. The germline gives CDR1 SGDLS, CDR2 YYNGEE. The CDR3 spans 15 residues. Germline trimming cut 0 bases from V and 4 bases from J; bases unmatched to any gene: 1. CDR3 DNA sequence: TGTGCCAGCAGCGTAGGGACAGGGGTCACCGGGGAGCTGTTTTTT. As protein: CASSVGTGVTGELFF.

J is TRBJ2-3 and V is TRBV4-3; no definite D call. V lost 2 bases, J lost 0 bases, and 6 bases lay in between. This CDR3 comprises 14 residues. Germline lookup yields CDR1 LGHNA and CDR2 YSLEER. The CDR3 sequence: CASSQSRSTDTQYF. In DNA form, the CDR3 reads TGCGCCAGCAGCCAATCCAGAAGCACAGATACGCAGTATTTT.

The genes are TRBV28 and TRBJ1-2; D not resolved. The CDR3 runs 14 residues. Germline lookup yields CDR1 MDHEN and CDR2 SYDVKM. The germline V and J ends were trimmed by 7 bases and 3 bases, with 15 bases remaining between them. The DNA of the CDR3 is TGTGCCAGCATAAGAGGAATTGGCGACTATGGCTACACCTTC. It encodes CASIRGIGDYGYTF.

This chain links TRBV13 with TRBJ2-1; D uncertain. CDR1 is PRHDT and CDR2 is FYEKMQ in the germline V gene (reference sequence). Trimming shortened V by 5 bases and J by 6 bases, and 17 bases separated the two germline ends. This CDR3 is 15 amino acids long. In nucleotides, the CDR3 is TGTGCCAGCAGCGTCTCCCGCCCAGCGCGCAATGAGCAGTTCTTC. The encoded protein is CASSVSRPARNEQFF.

This clone has more than one count but fewer than ten. V usage is TRBV7-2 and J usage is TRBJ2-7; 8 nucleotides line up with TRBD2. The ends lost 4 bases at V and 2 bases at J; junction bases unmatched: 7. The CDR3 runs to 15 residues. Germline assignment: CDR1 SGHTA and CDR2 FQGNSA. The chain's CDR3 is CASSWGAGDTYEQYF. CDR3 sequence (DNA): TGTGCCAGCAGCTGGGGAGCGGGGGACACCTACGAGCAGTACTTC.

The V call is TRBV7-9, the J call TRBJ1-1; 7 positions agree with TRBD1. Germline-derived CDR1 and CDR2 are SEHNR and FQNEAQ (reference sequence). CDR3 length: 12 amino acids. After removal of 5 bases from V and 7 bases from J, the junction contained 4 bases not matched to a gene. CDR3 DNA: TGTGCCAGCAGCCAGACAGGGCTTGAAGCTTTCTTT. Its protein is CASSQTGLEAFF.

The chain combines TRBV9 with TRBJ2-3; 7 bases match TRBD1. The trim removed 0 bases at V and 4 bases at J, leaving 5 bases unmatched. The germline CDR1 and CDR2 sequences are SGDLS and YYNGEE. The CDR3 has 15 amino acids. This CDR3 reads CASSVEQGVADTQYF. The CDR3 DNA sequence: TGTGCCAGCAGCGTAGAGCAGGGGGTGGCAGATACGCAGTATTTT. Drawing the rest from reference TRBV9 and TRBJ2-3, the complete variable domain is DSGVTQTPKHLITATGQRVTLRCSPRSGDLSVYWYQQSLDQGLQFLIQYYNGEERAKGNILERFSAQQFPDLHSELNLSSLELGDSALYFCASSVEQGVADTQYFGPGTRLTVL.